This TCR beta chain was observed in a study of T cells after yellow fever vaccination. Study findings and constraints: Peaking faster, on day 5 versus 15, the secondary response was nonetheless weaker.

Via MiXCR, TCRdb re-called the 5' RACE reads, giving one row per CDR3 protein. Of some 48,000 distinct CDR3 sequences listed, just under 6.5% were seen once; the top ten hold more than 9%. Trimming removed 6 bases from V and 3 bases from J, with 14 bases in between. Germline CDR1 and CDR2: MDHEN and SYDVKM. The CDR3 contains 15 residues. The rearrangement uses TRBV28 and TRBJ1-4; unclear D gene. The receptor's source is a man aged 25-45 years who received the YFV17D yellow fever vaccine. Sequenced here: PBMCs, either bulk or a sorted T-cell subset (CD4+, CD8+, memory, or dextramer-sorted; not recorded which), sampled 45 days after the yellow fever booster vaccination. This CDR3 is CASRPLTAANEKLFF. The CDR3 DNA reads as TGTGCCAGCAGACCCCTCACGGCGGCTAATGAAAAACTGTTTTTT.